The 19 T cell receptor beta chains in this list originate from one sample, sequenced in a study of control samples from healthy donors and cancer patients. Sequenced by immunoSEQ multiplex PCR; TCRdb stores in-frame clones only, minus some. The table shows some 130,000 clones, with roughly 91% occurring only once. The sample consisted of PBMCs. These receptors were taken from a man aged 45-65 years with head and neck cancer.

The rearrangement joins TRBV5-5 to TRBJ1-4; 9 nucleotides line up with TRBD1. Germline V gene lookup returns CDR1 SGHKS and CDR2 YYEKEE (reference sequence). CDR3 length: 14 amino acids. V shed 2 bases, J shed 8 bases, and the junction held 4 bases outside the gene matches. CDR3 DNA sequence: TGTGCCAGCAGCTTTGGACAGGGGTTGGAAAAACTGTTTTTT. This sequence encodes CASSFGQGLEKLFF.

This clone has only one observation. This chain uses TRBV3-1 (or the pseudogene TRBV3-2) with TRBJ2-7; D is ambiguous. Per germline, CDR1 LGHDT and CDR2 YNNKEL (reference sequence). The CDR3 spans 14 residues. V was trimmed by 5 bases and J by 5 bases, leaving 16 bases between them. CDR3 region: CASSFRVERHEQYF. Written as DNA, the CDR3 is TGTGCCAGCAGCTTTCGGGTCGAACGGCACGAGCAGTACTTC.

This rearrangement joins TRBV28 to TRBJ1-2, with D unclear. V dropped 5 bases and J dropped 5 bases, with 21 bases sitting between them. CDR1 and CDR2 (germline): MDHEN, SYDVKM. This CDR3 region has 16 residues. DNA of the CDR3: TGTGCCAGCAGTGATATGGTTTGGTCAAGCCTTTATGGCTACACCTTC. Translating it yields CASSDMVWSSLYGYTF.

This CDR3 is CASSFGVNEQFF. CDR3 DNA sequence: TGTGCCAGCAGTTTCGGGGTCAATGAGCAGTTCTTC. The chain uses TRBV12-3 or TRBV12-4 and TRBJ2-1; possibly TRBD2 for D (5 bases). The V end was cut by 3 bases, the J end by 6 bases, with 6 bases between. There are 12 residues in the CDR3.

This sequence joins TRBV6-6 and TRBJ2-3, with unresolved D. Germline CDR1 and CDR2: MNHNY and SVGAGI (reference sequence). This CDR3 is 13 amino acids long. Trimming left V 2 bases short and J 4 bases short, with 7 bases between. This CDR3 is CASSYPASDTQYF. In DNA, the CDR3 is TGTGCCAGCAGTTACCCTGCCTCAGATACGCAGTATTTT.

V gene TRBV10-1 combines with J gene TRBJ2-7; 7 nucleotides align to TRBD2. V was pared by 6 bases and J by 1 base, with 18 bases of the junction left unmatched. Germline V lookup: CDR1 WNHNN, CDR2 SYGVQD (reference sequence). The CDR3 has 18 residues. DNA of the CDR3: TGCGCCAGCAGAGGACTCGCCTCGACTAGCAGAGTTTCCTACGAGCAGTACTTC. This gives the protein CASRGLASTSRVSYEQYF.

The chain carries TRBV19 and TRBJ2-7, with D possibly TRBD1 on 5 matching bases. Germline loops: CDR1 LNHDA, CDR2 SQIVND (reference sequence). This CDR3 region has 15 residues. The V end lost 1 base, the J end lost 7 bases, and 17 bases lay between the germline ends. CDR3 sequence reads: CASSIVTGRAKEQYF. For the CDR3, the DNA is TGTGCCAGTAGTATAGTGACTGGCAGGGCCAAAGAGCAGTACTTC.

The rearrangement joins TRBV7-3 to TRBJ1-2; D is ambiguous. Trimming removed 2 bases from V and 0 bases from J, with 10 bases in between. This CDR3 has 15 amino acids. The V gene's germline CDR1 is SGHTA and CDR2 FQGTGA. As DNA, the CDR3 is TGTGCCAGCAGCTTAGGTGCGGGGACTAACTATGGCTACACCTTC. Its translation is CASSLGAGTNYGYTF.

The rearrangement uses TRBV7-2 and TRBJ1-1; 7 bases are a match to TRBD1. The CDR3 extends over 17 amino acids. V lost 5 bases, J lost 3 bases, and 15 bases stayed unmatched. Looked up from germline, CDR1 is SGHTA and CDR2 is FQGNSA. Written as DNA, the CDR3 is TGTGCCAGCAGCCCCTATCGACGACAGGGACGGGACACTGAAGCTTTCTTT. Its protein product is CASSPYRRQGRDTEAFF. Looking up the rest from reference TRBV7-2 and TRBJ1-1 gives the full variable domain: GAGVSQSPSNKVTEKGKDVELRCDPISGHTALYWYRQSLGQGLEFLIYFQGNSAPDKSGLPSDRFSAERTGGSVSTLTIQRTQQEDSAVYLCASSPYRRQGRDTEAFFGQGTRLTVV.

The chain employs TRBV2 and TRBJ1-6; no definite D call. Germline V gives CDR1 SNHLY, CDR2 FYNNEI. V dropped 2 bases and J dropped 10 bases, with 9 bases sitting between them. The CDR3 covers 13 residues. The CDR3 sequence is CASSEWSGSPLHF. CDR3 DNA: TGTGCCAGCAGTGAATGGAGTGGATCACCCCTCCACTTT. The whole variable domain, remainder taken from reference TRBV2 and TRBJ1-6, is EPEVTQTPSHQVTQMGQEVILRCVPISNHLYFYWYRQILGQKVEFLVSFYNNEISEKSEIFDDQFSVERPDGSNFTLKIRSTKLEDSAMYFCASSEWSGSPLHFGNGTRLTVT.

The gene calls are TRBV6-5 and TRBJ2-1; possibly TRBD1 or TRBD2 for D (6 bases each). Germline V gene lookup returns CDR1 MNHEY and CDR2 SVGAGI. Trimming took 5 bases from V and 5 from J, leaving 16 bases between them. The CDR3 loop spans 15 amino acids. The DNA of the CDR3 is TGTGCCAGCAGTCTGGGGGGCGGCCCCCACAATGAGCAGTTCTTC. It yields the protein CASSLGGGPHNEQFF.

The gene calls are TRBV5-4 and TRBJ2-1; 8 bases are shared with TRBD2. This CDR3 has 14 amino acids. The J segment lost 9 bases and the V segment lost 1 base, leaving 6 bases of the junction unmatched. CDR1 is SGHNT, CDR2 YYREEE, per germline (reference sequence). In DNA form, the CDR3 reads TGTGCCAGCAGCTTGTACGGGGGGGGCCGTGAGCAGTTCTTC. It translates to CASSLYGGGREQFF.

This chain links TRBV7-8 with TRBJ2-2; D is unclear. V was trimmed by 1 base and J by 7 bases, leaving 7 bases between them. This CDR3 spans 13 amino acids. Germline-derived CDR1 and CDR2 are SGHVS and FQNEAQ. The CDR3 coding sequence is TGTGCCAGCAGCTTAGACCTTAGCGGGGAGCTGTTTTTT. Its protein is CASSLDLSGELFF.

This rearrangement joins TRBV28 to TRBJ2-5; maybe TRBD1 (7 bases). CDR3 length equals 15 residues. Germline V gene data show CDR1 as MDHEN and CDR2 as SYDVKM. Trimming removed 3 bases from V and 5 bases from J, with 16 bases in between. The CDR3 bases are TGTGCCAGCAGTTTCCTCCAGGGGGGCCGGGAGACCCAGTACTTC. This codes for CASSFLQGGRETQYF.

The chain recombines TRBV5-6 with TRBJ2-3, with D perhaps matching TRBD2 (6 bases). The germline V gene has CDR1 SGHDT and CDR2 YYEEEE. Trimming took 4 bases from V and 6 from J, leaving 6 bases between them. This CDR3 has 11 amino acids. The CDR3 sequence is CASSRGDTQYF. Here the CDR3 DNA reads TGTGCCAGCAGCCGGGGGGATACGCAGTATTTT.

This chain uses TRBV28 with TRBJ1-4; TRBD1 matches at 9 bases. The CDR3 runs to 16 residues. The trim removed 4 bases at V and 8 bases at J, leaving 11 bases unmatched. CDR1 and CDR2 (germline): MDHEN, SYDVKM. DNA for the CDR3: TGTGCCAGCAGTTCCCGCCGGGACAGGGTGCCGGAAAAACTGTTTTTT. Translation: CASSSRRDRVPEKLFF.

This chain uses TRBV3-1 (or the pseudogene TRBV3-2) with TRBJ1-4, with 8 bases aligning to TRBD1. CDR3 length equals 15 residues. Per the germline V gene, CDR1 is LGHDT and CDR2 is YNNKEL (reference sequence). Trimming removed 4 bases from V and 8 bases from J; junction bases left unmatched: 9. For the CDR3, the DNA is TGTGCCAGCAGCCCCCGACAGGGGACCACCGAAAAACTGTTTTTT. It is translated as CASSPRQGTTEKLFF.

The gene calls are TRBV6-2 or TRBV6-3 and TRBJ2-5; weak D call: TRBD2 (5 bases). Per the germline V gene, CDR1 is MNHEY and CDR2 is SVGEGT. V was cut by 6 bases and J by 7 bases, with 12 bases left in between. The CDR3 covers 12 residues. This CDR3 is CASSSSPGTQYF. CDR3 bases: TGTGCCAGCAGCTCTAGCCCGGGGACCCAGTACTTC.

The chain has TRBV5-4 and TRBJ1-4, with TRBD1 matching 9 bases. The CDR3 consists of 15 residues. V gave up 4 bases and J gave up 5 bases; unmatched junction bases: 6. Germline CDR1 reads SGHNT; CDR2 reads YYREEE (reference sequence). CDR3 sequence: CASSPGQGSNEKLFF. The CDR3 bases are TGTGCCAGCAGCCCCGGACAGGGGTCAAATGAAAAACTGTTTTTT. The whole variable domain, remainder taken from reference TRBV5-4 and TRBJ1-4, is ETGVTQSPTHLIKTRGQQVTLRCSSQSGHNTVSWYQQALGQGPQFIFQYYREEENGRGNFPPRFSGLQFPNYSSELNVNALELDDSALYLCASSPGQGSNEKLFFGSGTQLSVL.